This paragraph covers one TCR beta chain sequence. This sample was taken from a study of blood T cell repertoires in COVID-19. Study information: Sources were T cells, B-cell-depleted T cells, or PBMCs; the material itself was cDNA or gDNA.

V dropped 10 bases and J dropped 6 bases, with 18 bases sitting between them. Germline assignment: CDR1 MNHNY and CDR2 SVGAGI (reference sequence). The CDR3 covers 13 residues. Some clones are missing from TCRdb's copy, which holds only in-frame ones; the method was immunoSEQ multiplex PCR. The sample shows some 260,000 clones, around 88% of them seen only once. The sequence came from a man older than 75 with acute or convalescent COVID-19. This chain joins TRBV6-6 and TRBJ1-1; D is undetermined. Sequenced sample: peripheral blood. CDR3 loop: CATDGAPRSEAFF. The CDR3 DNA reads as TGTGCCACCGATGGAGCTCCTAGGTCTGAAGCTTTCTTT.